This T cell receptor (beta chain) was sequenced in a study of shared clonotypes between healthy human individuals. Among the donors, all were Caucasian adults who lived in Nashville, Tennessee. Overall study findings and caveats: Relative to clonotypes present in all four donors, those not shared had lower generation probabilities.

The CDR3 contains 14 residues. Germline CDR1 and CDR2: SGHTA and FQGNSA. V was pared by 0 bases and J by 2 bases, with 8 bases between. The data were produced by immunoSEQ multiplex PCR, yet TCRdb's version contains in-frame clones alone and is incomplete. The repertoire consists of 650,000 to 800,000 clones, with approximately 72% occurring once and the leading ten covering less than 2%. Concerning this clone: Its antigen is not identified.

The chain joins TRBV7-2 to TRBJ2-7; a weak D match, TRBD2 (5 bases). The origin of this receptor is a woman aged 25 to 39 in good health. Sequencing used memory CD4+ T cells sorted from blood. Subset denoted: CD45RA-negative fraction. CDR3 sequence (DNA): TGTGCCAGCAGCTTAGCGCCGCGGGCCTACGAGCAGTACTTC. This sequence encodes CASSLAPRAYEQYF.